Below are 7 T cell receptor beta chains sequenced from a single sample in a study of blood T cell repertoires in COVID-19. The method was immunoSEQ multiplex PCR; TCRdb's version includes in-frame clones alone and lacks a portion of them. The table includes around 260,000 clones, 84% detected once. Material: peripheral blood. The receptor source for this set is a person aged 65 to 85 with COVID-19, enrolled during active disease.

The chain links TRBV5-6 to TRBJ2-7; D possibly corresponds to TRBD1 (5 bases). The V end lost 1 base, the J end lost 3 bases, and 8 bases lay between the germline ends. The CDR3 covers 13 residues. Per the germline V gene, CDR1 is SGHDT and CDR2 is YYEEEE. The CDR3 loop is CASSLIQVYEQYF. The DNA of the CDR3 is TGTGCCAGCAGCTTGATACAGGTCTACGAGCAGTACTTC.

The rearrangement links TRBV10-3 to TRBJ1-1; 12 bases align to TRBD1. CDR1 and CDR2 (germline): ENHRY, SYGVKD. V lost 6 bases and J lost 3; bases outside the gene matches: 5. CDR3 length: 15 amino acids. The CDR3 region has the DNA TGTGCCATCAGGGGGACAGGGGGCGCACACACTGAAGCTTTCTTT. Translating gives CAIRGTGGAHTEAFF.

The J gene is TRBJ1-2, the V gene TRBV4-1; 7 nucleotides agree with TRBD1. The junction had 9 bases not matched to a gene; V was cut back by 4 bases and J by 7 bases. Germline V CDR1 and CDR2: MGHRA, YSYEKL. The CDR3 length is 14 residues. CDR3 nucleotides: TGCGCCAGCAGCCCCTCCGGGACAGATTTTGGCTACACCTTC. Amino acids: CASSPSGTDFGYTF.

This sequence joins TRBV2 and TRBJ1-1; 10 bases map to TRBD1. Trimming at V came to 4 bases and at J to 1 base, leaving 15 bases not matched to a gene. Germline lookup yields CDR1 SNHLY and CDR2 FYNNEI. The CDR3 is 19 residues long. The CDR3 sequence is CASSGRTGGILSRNTEAFF. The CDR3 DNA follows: TGTGCCAGCAGTGGTAGGACAGGGGGTATTTTGAGTAGGAACACTGAAGCTTTCTTT.

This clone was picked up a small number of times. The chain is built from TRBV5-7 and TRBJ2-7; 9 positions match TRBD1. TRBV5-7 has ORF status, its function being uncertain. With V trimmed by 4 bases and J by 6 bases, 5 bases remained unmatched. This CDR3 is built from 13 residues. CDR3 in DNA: TGTGCCAGCAGCAACAGGACAGGGGTCGAGCAGTACTTC. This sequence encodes CASSNRTGVEQYF.

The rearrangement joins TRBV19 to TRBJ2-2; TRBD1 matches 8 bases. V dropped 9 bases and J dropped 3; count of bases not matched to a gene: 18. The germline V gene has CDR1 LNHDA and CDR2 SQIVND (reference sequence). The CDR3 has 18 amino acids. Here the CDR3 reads CASRSKGQGLSHTGELFF. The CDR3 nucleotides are TGTGCCAGCCGGTCAAAAGGACAGGGTTTATCGCACACCGGGGAGCTGTTTTTT.

CDR3 region: CASSAQKESGTNEQFF. CDR3 sequence (DNA): TGTGCCAGCAGTGCCCAAAAGGAAAGCGGGACCAATGAGCAGTTCTTC. The chain has TRBV28 and TRBJ2-1, with 7 nucleotides matching TRBD2. Trimming at V came to 5 bases and at J to 6 bases, leaving 13 bases not matched to a gene. The CDR3 runs 16 residues. From germline, CDR1 is MDHEN and CDR2 SYDVKM.